This TCR beta chain was identified in a study of cytomegalovirus exposure and HLA in healthy donors. With 60 Vbeta and 13 Jbeta primers, the PCR was carried out. TCRdb keeps only in-frame clones here, not all; method: immunoSEQ multiplex PCR. The sample carries 150,000 to 200,000 clones, roughly 76% recorded once. The V gene lost 7 bases and the J gene lost 5 bases, with 20 bases spanning the gap. This CDR3 contains 15 residues. The germline gives CDR1 LNHDA, CDR2 SQIVND (reference sequence). The chain combines TRBV19 with TRBJ1-1; a possible D gene is TRBD1 (6 bases). The TCR comes from a woman younger than 35 in good health and CMV-seropositive. The sample taken for sequencing was PBMCs. CDR3 nucleotide sequence: TGTGCCAGTATAGGGGGGGCTGATATGGTAACTGAAGCTTTCTTT. Residues: CASIGGADMVTEAFF.